The 8 T cell receptor beta chains below come from one sample, sequenced in a study of Ad26.COV2.S vaccination and SARS-CoV-2 variants. Libraries were prepared by immunoSEQ multiplex PCR; TCRdb keeps only in-frame clonotypes and omits some of them. The sample consists of over 85,000 clones, roughly 84% of them appearing once. The input for sequencing was peripheral blood, taken after recovery from COVID-19. The receptor source for this set is a human donor who had recovered from COVID-19.

The gene calls are TRBV4-1 and TRBJ2-3; 13 nucleotides match TRBD2. Losses at the gene ends were 4 bases for V and 1 base for J; bases not matched to a gene: 8. The CDR3 is 18 residues long. Germline CDR1 and CDR2: MGHRA and YSYEKL. The CDR3 loop is CASSRGTSGIRGTDTQYF. CDR3 DNA sequence: TGCGCCAGCAGCCGGGGGACTAGCGGGATAAGAGGCACAGATACGCAGTATTTT.

The chain links TRBV19 to TRBJ2-1, with D perhaps being TRBD1 or TRBD2 (5 bases each). The V gene's germline CDR1 is LNHDA and CDR2 SQIVND (reference sequence). The CDR3 covers 13 residues. Trimming left V 7 bases short and J 4 bases short, with 11 bases between. The CDR3 loop reads CASKPGPYNEQFF. The CDR3 nucleotides are TGTGCCAGTAAACCGGGACCATACAATGAGCAGTTCTTC.

This chain uses TRBV19 with TRBJ1-1; D uncertain. Trimming cost V 2 bases and J 0 bases, with 7 bases left between them. Germline lookup yields CDR1 LNHDA and CDR2 SQIVND (reference sequence). The CDR3 is made up of 14 amino acids. The CDR3 loop is CASSIFMLNTEAFF. CDR3 DNA: TGTGCCAGTAGTATATTTATGTTGAACACTGAAGCTTTCTTT.

In this sample, this clone turned up once. The gene calls are TRBV7-3 and TRBJ2-7; D may correspond to TRBD1 or TRBD2 (5 bases each). CDR3 length: 16 residues. Trimming removed 5 bases at V and 0 bases at J, with 17 bases between. CDR1 is SGHTA and CDR2 is FQGTGA in the germline V gene. Here the CDR3 DNA reads TGTGCCAGCAGCCCATCTGGGGCAGGGAGCTCCTACGAGCAGTACTTC. Amino acid sequence: CASSPSGAGSSYEQYF.

The rearrangement uses TRBV28 and TRBJ1-5; D unclear. The CDR3 runs 15 residues. V was clipped by 2 bases and J by 2 bases, with 10 bases between them. The germline V gene encodes CDR1 MDHEN and CDR2 SYDVKM. CDR3 coding DNA: TGTGCCAGCAGTTTAGGGGTCATGGGCAATCAGCCCCAGCATTTT. Encoded protein: CASSLGVMGNQPQHF.

This chain links TRBV7-7 with TRBJ2-7; 9 nucleotides match TRBD2. The CDR3 runs 15 residues. V shed 5 bases, J shed 6 bases, and the junction held 11 bases outside the gene matches. Germline V gene sequence: CDR1 SSHAT, CDR2 FNYEAQ (reference sequence). Here the CDR3 reads CASSPLDSAGGEQYF. For the CDR3, the DNA is TGTGCCAGCAGCCCACTGGATTCAGCGGGAGGCGAGCAGTACTTC. Full variable domain (rest looked up from reference TRBV7-7 and TRBJ2-7): GAGVSQSPRYKVTKRGQDVTLRCDPISSHATLYWYQQALGQGPEFLTYFNYEAQPDKSGLPSDRFSAERPEGSISTLTIQRTEQRDSAMYRCASSPLDSAGGEQYFGPGTRLTVT.

This clone came up once. J is TRBJ1-4 and V is TRBV28; 7 positions agree with TRBD1. CDR1 and CDR2 (germline): MDHEN, SYDVKM. CDR3 size: 14 residues. V lost 5 bases and J lost 8; bases outside the gene matches: 8. The CDR3 DNA reads TGTGCCAGCAGTCTGGGACAGACCCTAGAAAAACTGTTTTTT. Translation: CASSLGQTLEKLFF.

This chain uses TRBV7-2 with TRBJ2-1; maybe TRBD1 (5 bases). Germline V gives CDR1 SGHTA, CDR2 FQGNSA. Trimming stripped 5 bases from V and 8 bases from J, with 16 bases between. This CDR3 region has 14 residues. CDR3 region: CASSLHQGSDEQFF. In DNA form, the CDR3 reads TGTGCCAGCAGCCTCCATCAGGGTTCGGATGAGCAGTTCTTC.